This T cell receptor (beta chain) originates from a study of CD8+ T cells in alopecia areata. Remarks on this clone: Gene names refer to mouse genes. The read terminates 4 residues ahead of where the CDR3 ends, so the germline J gene completes it.

The trim removed 4 bases at V and 0 bases at J, leaving 2 bases unmatched. The CDR3 runs 14 residues. The germline V gene has CDR1 NNHDY and CDR2 SYVADS. It was cDNA, reverse transcribed from extracted RNA, that served as the sequencing template. The table came from immunoSEQ multiplex PCR; TCRdb's copy has only in-frame clones and leaves some out. The data list more than 90,000 clones, none observed once; about 20% falls to the top ten. This TCR was recovered from a C3H/HeJ mouse with alopecia areata. Mouse strain MHC haplotype: H2-k. Sequenced sample: lesional skin. This rearrangement joins TRBV13-3 to TRBJ2-5; TRBD2 aligns across 7 bases. The part of the CDR3 DNA that was read is TGTGCCAGCAGTACTGGGGAGAACCAAGAC. Translation gives CASSTGENQD. The full-length CDR3 reads as CASSTGENQDTQYF.